This TCR beta chain was retrieved from a study of control samples from healthy donors and cancer patients. Germline V gene sequence: CDR1 SGHTA, CDR2 FQGTGA. This CDR3 region has 14 residues. Unmatched junction bases numbered 7, after V lost 3 bases and J lost 9 bases. Produced via immunoSEQ multiplex PCR; TCRdb's table is partial and in-frame only. The repertoire has about 100,000 clones, roughly 84% of them found once; the top ten carry more than 15%. The chain joins TRBV7-3 to TRBJ2-1, with 8 nucleotides matching TRBD1. Sequences were obtained from blood. The clonotype was recovered from a woman in her 50s in good health. The CDR3 nucleotides read TGTGCCAGCAGCTTGGGGCCGACAGGGGCTGAGCAGTTCTTC. This translates into CASSLGPTGAEQFF.